The 31 T cell receptor beta chains presented below share a single source sample, sequenced in a study of CD8+ T cells in alopecia areata. Sequencing used cDNA as its template, made by extracting RNA and reverse transcribing it. The protocol was immunoSEQ multiplex PCR, while the TCRdb copy is restricted to in-frame clones and leaves out a portion. The sample contains some 99,000 clones, roughly 64% of which appear only once. Treatment of the sample: oral pan-JAK inhibitor, 5-10 mg twice daily. Sequenced here: CD8+ T cells sorted from blood, sampled at week 4, from a patient treated with tofacitinib. The receptor set was obtained from a human donor with alopecia areata.

J is TRBJ2-1 and V is TRBV5-1; D unclear. Trimming cost V 1 base and J 6 bases, with 11 bases left between them. Germline V lookup: CDR1 SGHRS, CDR2 YFSETQ. The CDR3 loop spans 14 amino acids. This chain's CDR3 is CASSLLGIVNEQFF. CDR3 DNA sequence: TGCGCCAGCAGCTTGCTAGGGATAGTCAATGAGCAGTTCTTC. The full variable domain, in which reference TRBV5-1 and TRBJ2-1 provide the parts outside the CDR3, is KAGVTQTPRYLIKTRGQQVTLSCSPISGHRSVSWYQQTPGQGLQFLFEYFSETQRNKGNFPGRFSGRQFSNSRSEMNVSTLELGDSALYLCASSLLGIVNEQFFGPGTRLTVL.

This rearrangement joins TRBV7-9 to TRBJ1-2; 7 nucleotides agree with TRBD1. After removal of 1 base from V and 6 bases from J, the junction contained 8 bases not matched to a gene. CDR3 length: 15 residues. Germline V gene lookup returns CDR1 SEHNR and CDR2 FQNEAQ (reference sequence). CDR3 residues: CASSLVPGQLDGYTF. CDR3 bases: TGTGCCAGCAGCTTAGTTCCGGGACAGCTCGATGGCTACACCTTC.

V and J are TRBV7-3 and TRBJ2-1; 14 bases agree with TRBD2. Trimming took 5 bases from V and 5 from J; bases not matched to a gene: 8. The germline V gene encodes CDR1 SGHTA and CDR2 FQGTGA. The length of the CDR3 is 17 residues. Written as DNA, the CDR3 is TGTGCCAGCAGCCGGACTAGCGGGGGGCCGCCGAACAATGAGCAGTTCTTC. Protein product: CASSRTSGGPPNNEQFF.

The chain couples TRBV5-6 to TRBJ1-2; D remains unclear. The CDR3 contains 14 residues. V was pared by 2 bases and J by 0 bases, with 8 bases between. Germline V gene data show CDR1 as SGHDT and CDR2 as YYEEEE. CDR3 in amino acids: CASSFTRTNYGYTF. The CDR3, as DNA: TGTGCCAGCAGCTTTACCAGAACTAACTATGGCTACACCTTC.

This sequence joins TRBV29-1 and TRBJ2-3; D not certain. V lost 4 bases and J lost 1, with 9 bases in between. From germline, CDR1 is SQVTM and CDR2 ANQGSEA. CDR3 length: 13 residues. CDR3 sequence reads: CSVVARGTDTQYF. CDR3 nucleotides: TGCAGCGTTGTTGCCAGAGGCACAGATACGCAGTATTTT.

The chain uses TRBV5-1 and TRBJ2-7; unclear D gene. CDR1 SGHRS and CDR2 YFSETQ come from the germline V gene. CDR3 size: 14 residues. Between the trimmed V and J ends, which lost 2 bases and 4 bases, there was a span of 13 bases. This CDR3 reads CASSLEGKAYEQYF. CDR3 DNA: TGCGCCAGCAGCTTAGAAGGGAAAGCTTACGAGCAGTACTTC.

V and J are TRBV6-5 and TRBJ2-1; D is unclear. The CDR3 is made up of 13 amino acids. The V gene's germline CDR1 is MNHEY and CDR2 SVGAGI. Trimming cost V 2 bases and J 4 bases, with 6 bases left between them. This chain's CDR3 is CASSYTAYNEQFF. DNA of the CDR3: TGTGCCAGCAGTTACACAGCTTACAATGAGCAGTTCTTC.

V is TRBV4-3 and J is TRBJ1-2; maybe TRBD1 (6 bases). Trimming took off 0 bases at V and 4 bases at J, with 12 bases between the two ends. CDR3 length: 15 residues. Germline loops: CDR1 LGHNA, CDR2 YSLEER. The CDR3 DNA reads as TGCGCCAGCAGCCAAGAAGGGGGAAGAGGCTATGGCTACACCTTC. Translated, it gives CASSQEGGRGYGYTF.

This chain joins TRBV29-1 and TRBJ2-5; D is unresolved. The CDR3 is 11 amino acids. Deletions cut 3 bases from V and 1 base from J, with 3 bases between. The germline V gene encodes CDR1 SQVTM and CDR2 ANQGSEA. The CDR3 region has the DNA TGCAGCGTTGATTCCCAAGAGACCCAGTACTTC. Its protein product is CSVDSQETQYF.

The V gene is TRBV7-9, the J gene TRBJ1-1; no reliable D call. V gave up 4 bases and J gave up 4 bases, with 7 bases separating them. The CDR3 covers 12 residues. Germline loops: CDR1 SEHNR, CDR2 FQNEAQ (reference sequence). CDR3 residues: CASSSELTEAFF. DNA for the CDR3: TGTGCCAGCAGCTCCGAACTCACTGAAGCTTTCTTT.

This rearrangement joins TRBV5-8 to TRBJ2-2; 8 bases align to TRBD1. The CDR3 extends over 15 amino acids. Per the germline V gene, CDR1 is SGHTS and CDR2 is YDEGEE. The ends lost 3 bases at V and 3 bases at J; junction bases unmatched: 4. For the CDR3, the DNA is TGTGCCAGCAGCTGGACAGGGTTTTACACCGGGGAGCTGTTTTTT. The encoded protein is CASSWTGFYTGELFF. Looking up the rest from reference TRBV5-8 and TRBJ2-2 gives the full variable domain: EAGVTQSPTHLIKTRGQQATLRCSPISGHTSVYWYQQALGLGLQFLLWYDEGEERNRGNFPPRFSGRQFPNYSSELNVNALELEDSALYLCASSWTGFYTGELFFGEGSRLTVL.

This chain connects TRBV4-1 to TRBJ2-1, with D possibly being TRBD2 (6 bases). The V end was cut by 0 bases, the J end by 5 bases, with 11 bases between. Germline V lookup: CDR1 MGHRA, CDR2 YSYEKL. The CDR3 is made up of 15 amino acids. Here the CDR3 reads CASSQDRGSNNEQFF. The DNA of the CDR3 is TGCGCCAGCAGCCAAGATCGGGGGAGCAACAATGAGCAGTTCTTC.

This clone has only one observation. The V call is TRBV11-2, the J call TRBJ1-1; tentative D call: TRBD1 (6 bases). CDR3 length equals 13 residues. Trimming stripped 1 base from V and 8 bases from J, with 11 bases between. CDR1 and CDR2 from the germline V gene are SGHAT and FQNNGV. CDR3 in DNA: TGTGCCAGCAGCTTAGGTGGGACAAAAGAAGCTTTCTTT. It encodes CASSLGGTKEAFF.

The chain couples TRBV21-1 to TRBJ2-3; the tabulated D call, TRBD1, remains unverified against the DNA. TRBV21-1 is deemed a pseudogene. The CDR3 length is 14 residues. The CDR3 sequence is CASSRITGADTQYF. CDR3 DNA: TGTGCCAGCAGCAGAATAACAGGGGCCGATACGCAGTATTTT.

The V and J genes are TRBV6-5 and TRBJ2-3; D not resolved. The germline CDR1 and CDR2 sequences are MNHEY and SVGAGI. The CDR3 totals 15 residues. V shed 0 bases and J shed 6 bases, with 13 bases lying between them. The CDR3 DNA reads as TGTGCCAGCAGTTACTCGAGCCTAGGTGTGGATACGCAGTATTTT. Translated: CASSYSSLGVDTQYF.

This clone was detected a few times. The chain carries TRBV5-6 and TRBJ2-4, with D uncertain. CDR3 length equals 14 residues. V lost 0 bases and J lost 0, with 4 bases in between. The V gene's germline CDR1 is SGHDT and CDR2 YYEEEE. The DNA for the CDR3 is TGTGCCAGCAGCTTGGGGCTAGCCAAAAACATTCAGTACTTC. The encoded protein is CASSLGLAKNIQYF. Looking up the rest from reference TRBV5-6 and TRBJ2-4 gives the full variable domain: DAGVTQSPTHLIKTRGQQVTLRCSPKSGHDTVSWYQQALGQGPQFIFQYYEEEERQRGNFPDRFSGHQFPNYSSELNVNALLLGDSALYLCASSLGLAKNIQYFGAGTRLSVL.

J is TRBJ1-4 and V is TRBV30; TRBD1 agrees at 7 bases. This CDR3 has 13 residues. Germline CDR1 and CDR2: GTSNPN and SVGIG (reference sequence). The V and J ends lost 2 bases and 7 bases, in that order; junction bases with no gene match: 4. The CDR3 loop is CAWSQEGAEKLFF. For the CDR3, the DNA is TGTGCCTGGAGTCAAGAGGGGGCTGAAAAACTGTTTTTT.

This sequence joins TRBV2 and TRBJ2-7; tentatively, D is TRBD1 (6 bases). Trimming left V 0 bases short and J 0 bases short, with 27 bases between. Germline loops: CDR1 SNHLY, CDR2 FYNNEI. The CDR3 has 21 residues. CDR3 sequence (DNA): TGTGCCAGCAGTGAAGCGCTTGGGACATGGACCCCGGGGAGAAACTCCTACGAGCAGTACTTC. Translating gives CASSEALGTWTPGRNSYEQYF.

The chain has TRBV29-1 and TRBJ2-1, with 9 bases aligning to TRBD1. CDR1 and CDR2 (germline): SQVTM, ANQGSEA. The length of the CDR3 is 15 residues. V shed 3 bases and J 10 bases; nucleotides not matched to a gene: 13. The CDR3 nucleotides read TGCAGCGTTGAGTTAGGACAGGGGCTGCGACGGGAGCAGTTCTTC. Amino acids: CSVELGQGLRREQFF.

This chain links TRBV30 with TRBJ1-2; 10 nucleotides agree with TRBD1. The CDR3 is 14 residues long. The V segment lost 4 bases and the J segment 3 bases; nucleotides outside the gene matches: 5. In germline, CDR1 is GTSNPN, CDR2 SVGIG (reference sequence). The CDR3 DNA reads TGTGCCTGGACCTGGGACAGGGGCGACTATGGCTACACCTTC. This encodes CAWTWDRGDYGYTF.

The J gene is TRBJ2-7, the V gene TRBV28; D gene uncertain. V was cut by 5 bases and J by 0 bases, with 8 bases left in between. The CDR3 is 13 amino acids. CDR1 is MDHEN and CDR2 is SYDVKM in the germline V gene. CDR3 DNA: TGTGCCAGCAGTCCATCCCCCTCCTACGAGCAGTACTTC. Translated: CASSPSPSYEQYF.

This clone turned up a few times. The chain recombines TRBV7-8 with TRBJ2-7; D call uncertain. Looked up from germline, CDR1 is SGHVS and CDR2 is FQNEAQ. The germline V and J ends were trimmed by 1 base and 5 bases, with 15 bases remaining between them. The CDR3 has 15 amino acids. CDR3 sequence: CASSLVGHLSNEQYF. The CDR3 DNA follows: TGTGCCAGCAGCTTAGTTGGTCACTTATCCAACGAGCAGTACTTC.

This chain links TRBV28 with TRBJ2-1; 8 nucleotides match TRBD1. Germline V lookup: CDR1 MDHEN, CDR2 SYDVKM. The ends lost 8 bases at V and 4 bases at J; junction bases unmatched: 10. This CDR3 region has 15 residues. Here the CDR3 reads CASLPRQGLYNEQFF. The CDR3 DNA reads as TGTGCCAGCCTACCCCGACAGGGGCTTTACAATGAGCAGTTCTTC. Full variable domain (missing parts from reference TRBV28 and TRBJ2-1): DVKVTQSSRYLVKRTGEKVFLECVQDMDHENMFWYRQDPGLGLRLIYFSYDVKMKEKGDIPEGYSVSREKKERFSLILESASTNQTSMYLCASLPRQGLYNEQFFGPGTRLTVL.

V gene TRBV6-4 combines with J gene TRBJ2-4; possible D gene TRBD1, 5 bases. Germline CDR1 MRHNA, CDR2 SNTAGT. CDR3 length equals 17 residues. V lost 0 bases and J lost 3, with 15 bases in between. CDR3 in amino acids: CASSDSPGNSGKNIQYF. CDR3 coding DNA: TGTGCCAGCAGTGACTCTCCAGGGAATAGTGGCAAAAACATTCAGTACTTC.

The chain recombines TRBV29-1 with TRBJ2-7, with D possibly TRBD2 on 6 matching bases. V lost 3 bases, J lost 1 base, and 7 bases lay in between. The germline V gene has CDR1 SQVTM and CDR2 ANQGSEA. This CDR3 contains 12 residues. The CDR3 loop is CSVEEGSYEQYF. In DNA form, the CDR3 reads TGCAGCGTTGAGGAGGGATCCTACGAGCAGTACTTC.

The CDR3: CASSPGPNYGYTF. CDR3 coding DNA: TGCGCCAGCAGCCCTGGCCCTAACTATGGCTACACCTTC. The J gene is TRBJ1-2, the V gene TRBV5-1; no clear D. Germline V gene sequence: CDR1 SGHRS, CDR2 YFSETQ. This CDR3 is built from 13 residues. V was pared by 4 bases and J by 0 bases, with 7 bases between.

The chain couples TRBV4-3 to TRBJ1-1; 8 bases are shared with TRBD1. V was pared by 1 base and J by 1 base, with 2 bases of the junction left unmatched. Germline values: CDR1 LGHNA, CDR2 YSLEER. This CDR3 region has 15 residues. The CDR3 coding sequence is TGCGCCAGCAGCCAAGCAGGGGGCGAGAACACTGAAGCTTTCTTT. It codes for CASSQAGGENTEAFF.

The rearrangement links TRBV4-1 to TRBJ2-5, with D hard to call. From germline, CDR1 is MGHRA and CDR2 YSYEKL. V shed 1 base and J shed 4 bases, with 7 bases lying between them. The CDR3 has 13 amino acids. In DNA form, the CDR3 reads TGCGCCAGCAGCCAAGTTCCTGGAGAGACCCAGTACTTC. Translation gives CASSQVPGETQYF.

J is TRBJ2-7 and V is TRBV6-5, with D perhaps TRBD1 (6 bases). Trimming stripped 4 bases from V and 0 bases from J, with 13 bases between. Germline CDR1 reads MNHEY; CDR2 reads SVGAGI. This CDR3 comprises 15 residues. The CDR3 is CASSLAGTSSYEQYF. Here the CDR3 DNA reads TGTGCCAGCAGTTTGGCCGGGACATCCTCCTACGAGCAGTACTTC.

This clone was counted a few times. The rearrangement uses TRBV10-3 and TRBJ2-4, with D hard to call. CDR1 is ENHRY, CDR2 SYGVKD, per germline. V gave up 7 bases and J gave up 1 base, with 14 bases separating them. CDR3 length equals 15 residues. Here the CDR3 DNA reads TGTGCCATCAAAGAGGAGAAAGGGGCCAAAAACATTCAGTACTTC. Its protein product is CAIKEEKGAKNIQYF.

This sequence joins TRBV2 and TRBJ2-7; D gene unclear. The CDR3 has 14 residues. V was pared by 3 bases and J by 1 base, with 10 bases between. The germline CDR1 and CDR2 sequences are SNHLY and FYNNEI. CDR3 sequence: CASSDGPLSYEQYF. The CDR3 coding sequence is TGTGCCAGCAGTGATGGGCCGCTTTCCTACGAGCAGTACTTC.